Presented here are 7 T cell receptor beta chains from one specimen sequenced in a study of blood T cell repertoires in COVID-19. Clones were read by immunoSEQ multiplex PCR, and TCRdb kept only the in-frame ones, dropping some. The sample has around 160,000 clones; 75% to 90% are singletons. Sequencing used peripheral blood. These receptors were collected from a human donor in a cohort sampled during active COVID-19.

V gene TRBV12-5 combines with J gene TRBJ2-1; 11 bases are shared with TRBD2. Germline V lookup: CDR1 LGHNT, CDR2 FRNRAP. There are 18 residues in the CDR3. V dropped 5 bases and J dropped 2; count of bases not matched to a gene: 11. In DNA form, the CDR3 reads TGTGCTAGTGGTACTAGCGGGAGAGTGCCTGGGACCTACAATGAGCAGTTCTTC. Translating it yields CASGTSGRVPGTYNEQFF. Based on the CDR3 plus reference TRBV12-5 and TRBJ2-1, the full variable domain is DARVTQTPRHKVTEMGQEVTMRCQPILGHNTVFWYRQTMMQGLELLAYFRNRAPLDDSGMPKDRFSAEMPDATLATLKIQPSEPRDSAVYFCASGTSGRVPGTYNEQFFGPGTRLTVL.

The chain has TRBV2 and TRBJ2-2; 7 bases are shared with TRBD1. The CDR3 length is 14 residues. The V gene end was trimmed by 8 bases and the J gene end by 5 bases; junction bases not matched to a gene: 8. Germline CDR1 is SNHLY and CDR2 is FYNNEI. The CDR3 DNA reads TGTGCCAGCCGCGAACAGGGGTCGACCGGGGAGCTGTTTTTT. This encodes CASREQGSTGELFF.

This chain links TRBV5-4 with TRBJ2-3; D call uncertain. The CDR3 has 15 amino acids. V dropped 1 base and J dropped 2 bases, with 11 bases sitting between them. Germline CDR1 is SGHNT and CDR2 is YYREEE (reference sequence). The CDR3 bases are TGTGCCAGCAGCTTGCCCCCGACTTTCACAGATACGCAGTATTTT. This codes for CASSLPPTFTDTQYF.

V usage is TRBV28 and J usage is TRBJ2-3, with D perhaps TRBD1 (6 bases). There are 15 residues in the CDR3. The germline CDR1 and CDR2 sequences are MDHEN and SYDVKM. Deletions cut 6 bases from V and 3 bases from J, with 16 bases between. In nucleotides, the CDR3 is TGTGCCAGCAGATTCTCAACAGGGTTTACAGATACGCAGTATTTT. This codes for CASRFSTGFTDTQYF.

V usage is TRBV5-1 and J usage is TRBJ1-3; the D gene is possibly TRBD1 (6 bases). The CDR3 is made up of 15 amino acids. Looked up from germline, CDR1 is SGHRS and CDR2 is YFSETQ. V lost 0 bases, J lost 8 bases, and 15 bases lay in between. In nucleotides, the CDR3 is TGCGCCAGCAGCTTGGAGGCGGGGGCGGTGGACACCATATATTTT. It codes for CASSLEAGAVDTIYF.

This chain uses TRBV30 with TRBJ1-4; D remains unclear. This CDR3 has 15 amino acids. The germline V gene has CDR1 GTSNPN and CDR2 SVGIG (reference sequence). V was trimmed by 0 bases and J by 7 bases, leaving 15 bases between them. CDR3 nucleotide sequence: TGTGCCTGGAGTGTAGGACTACTGCCTTCTGAAAAACTGTTTTTT. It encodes CAWSVGLLPSEKLFF.

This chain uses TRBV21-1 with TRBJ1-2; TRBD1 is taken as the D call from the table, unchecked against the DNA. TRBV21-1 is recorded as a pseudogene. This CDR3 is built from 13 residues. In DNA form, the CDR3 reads TGTGCCAGCAGCGGACAGGGGTGCTATGGCTACACCTTC. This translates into CASSGQGCYGYTF.